One and the same sample provided the 9 T cell receptor beta chains below, sequenced in a study of control samples from healthy donors and cancer patients. Assay used: immunoSEQ multiplex PCR; TCRdb lists only in-frame clones, some missing. The sample shows some 70,000 clones, more than 80% of them seen only once. Material: blood. The receptor set was obtained from a man aged 55 to 70 in good health.

This chain links TRBV7-9 with TRBJ2-2; 10 nucleotides align to TRBD2. J gave up 5 bases and V 4 bases, and 10 bases lay outside the gene matches. CDR1 is SEHNR, CDR2 FQNEAQ, per germline (reference sequence). This CDR3 has 17 amino acids. CDR3 bases: TGTGCCAGCAGCTCCCCTAGCGGGAGATCGGGAACCGGGGAGCTGTTTTTT. Its protein product is CASSSPSGRSGTGELFF.

The rearrangement joins TRBV12-3 or TRBV12-4 to TRBJ1-1, with a weak D call TRBD1 (6 bases). The germline V and J ends were trimmed by 5 bases and 1 base, with 8 bases remaining between them. CDR3 length: 13 residues. DNA of the CDR3: TGTGCCAGCAGTAACAGGGCGAACACTGAAGCTTTCTTT. Residues: CASSNRANTEAFF.

V usage is TRBV6-2 or TRBV6-3 and J usage is TRBJ2-7, with 13 bases identical to TRBD2. J lost 0 bases, V lost 2 bases, and 4 bases had no gene match. CDR1 is MNHEY, CDR2 SVGEGT, per germline. The CDR3 covers 17 residues. The CDR3 coding sequence is TGTGCCAGCAGTTACGGGACTAGCGGGAAGAGCTCCTACGAGCAGTACTTC. Protein product: CASSYGTSGKSSYEQYF.

This chain uses TRBV3-1 (or the pseudogene TRBV3-2) with TRBJ2-3; 8 bases align to TRBD2. Germline-derived CDR1 and CDR2 are LGHDT and YNNKEL (reference sequence). The CDR3 sequence is 21 residues long. The J segment lost 7 bases and the V segment lost 0 bases, leaving 24 bases of the junction unmatched. CDR3 loop: CASSQEKGAGEGGQGPNTQYF. CDR3 nucleotide sequence: TGTGCCAGCAGCCAAGAGAAAGGAGCGGGAGAGGGGGGACAAGGCCCCAATACGCAGTATTTT.

This sequence joins TRBV6-2 or TRBV6-3 and TRBJ2-2; no clear D gene. This CDR3 comprises 16 residues. Germline V lookup: CDR1 MNHEY, CDR2 SVGEGT. Trimming removed 5 bases from V and 0 bases from J, with 13 bases in between. CDR3 in amino acids: CASSTFGRTNTGELFF. The CDR3 coding sequence is TGTGCCAGCAGTACTTTCGGGCGCACGAACACCGGGGAGCTGTTTTTT.

This chain joins TRBV11-3 and TRBJ2-5; the match to TRBD2 covers 16 bases. The germline gives CDR1 SGHNT, CDR2 YENEEA. This CDR3 has 18 residues. J gave up 5 bases and V 1 base, and 7 bases lay outside the gene matches. The DNA of the CDR3 is TGTGCCAGCAGCTTAGTGGGACTAGCGGGAGGGCCTTGGGAGACCCAGTACTTC. Translating gives CASSLVGLAGGPWETQYF. Full variable domain (rest looked up from reference TRBV11-3 and TRBJ2-5): EAGVVQSPRYKIIEKKQPVAFWCNPISGHNTLYWYLQNLGQGPELLIRYENEEAVDDSQLPKDRFSAERLKGVDSTLKIQPAELGDSAVYLCASSLVGLAGGPWETQYFGPGTRLLVL.

In its sample, this clone was seen a few times. The chain joins TRBV13 to TRBJ2-6; D unclear. CDR3 length equals 15 residues. V was shortened by 3 bases and J by 2 bases, with 8 bases between the two germline ends. Germline loops: CDR1 PRHDT, CDR2 FYEKMQ (reference sequence). Here the CDR3 reads CASSLLGTGANVLTF. CDR3 nucleotides: TGTGCCAGCAGCTTGTTGGGTACTGGGGCCAACGTCCTGACTTTC.

The chain is built from TRBV10-3 and TRBJ2-3; 7 nucleotides line up with TRBD2. V shed 1 base, J shed 3 bases, and the junction held 4 bases outside the gene matches. The CDR3 runs to 15 residues. Germline V gene data show CDR1 as ENHRY and CDR2 as SYGVKD. In nucleotides, the CDR3 is TGTGCCATCAGTGAGTTGGCTAGCGGTACAGATACGCAGTATTTT. The encoded protein is CAISELASGTDTQYF.

The rearrangement links TRBV6-6 to TRBJ1-5, with D hard to call. The germline V gene has CDR1 MNHNY and CDR2 SVGAGI (reference sequence). This CDR3 is built from 15 residues. Trimming shortened V by 7 bases and J by 0 bases, and 13 bases separated the two germline ends. The CDR3: CASNLQADSNQPQHF. The CDR3 nucleotides read TGTGCCAGCAACCTCCAGGCAGATAGCAATCAGCCCCAGCATTTT.